These 24 T cell receptor beta chains share one sample of origin, sequenced in a study of regulatory T cells in long-lasting Graves disease. Library construction for TCR beta used iRepertoire HTBI primers and Arm-PCR of CDR3 regions. From the multiplex PCR reads, TCRdb called clonotypes with MiXCR, one entry per CDR3 protein. The data show around 420,000 distinct CDR3 sequences, approximately 16% seen once. Time point reported: newly diagnosed GD, antithyroid drugs for less than 3 months. RNA extracted from PBMCs served as the sequencing template. The same specimen was also included in a second study, on T cells in Graves' hyperthyroidism and ophthalmopathy.

The starting material was peripheral blood mononuclear cells (PBMCs), obtained at new diagnosis, from a patient treated with antithyroid drugs. Source of these receptors: a middle-aged woman with Graves disease.

CDR3 residues: CASSWDGGGYGYTF. The CDR3 nucleotides are TGTGCCAGCTCCTGGGATGGGGGTGGCTATGGCTACACCTTC. The chain links TRBV2 to TRBJ1-2; D might be TRBD1 (5 bases). CDR3 length equals 14 residues. Germline V gene lookup returns CDR1 SNHLY and CDR2 FYNNEI. Trimming pared 8 bases from V and 4 bases from J, leaving 17 bases between.

This clonotype was recorded at least ten times. The rearrangement links TRBV11-3 to TRBJ2-1; TRBD1 matches at 10 bases. V trimming: 0 bases; J trimming: 2 bases; junction bases outside the gene matches: 4. Germline V gene sequence: CDR1 SGHNT, CDR2 YENEEA. The CDR3 covers 17 residues. The CDR3 bases are TGTGCCAGCAGCTTAGATCCTGGACAGGGGGCCTACAATGAGCAGTTCTTC. This codes for CASSLDPGQGAYNEQFF.

In its sample, this clonotype was seen many times. The CDR3: CASSSGISGTDTQYF. The CDR3 DNA is TGCGCCAGCAGCTCTGGTATCTCCGGCACAGATACGCAGTATTTT. The chain couples TRBV5-1 to TRBJ2-3; D is undetermined. The CDR3 is 15 residues long. The germline CDR1 and CDR2 sequences are SGHRS and YFSETQ. V was shortened by 3 bases and J by 1 base, with 12 bases between the two germline ends. The full variable domain, with the rest looked up from reference TRBV5-1 and TRBJ2-3, is KAGVTQTPRYLIKTRGQQVTLSCSPISGHRSVSWYQQTPGQGLQFLFEYFSETQRNKGNFPGRFSGRQFSNSRSEMNVSTLELGDSALYLCASSSGISGTDTQYFGPGTRLTVL.

This clonotype was seen many times. The J gene is TRBJ2-1, the V gene TRBV7-9, with 8 bases identical to TRBD1. The CDR3 has 15 residues. Germline lookup yields CDR1 SEHNR and CDR2 FQNEAQ (reference sequence). V was pared by 2 bases and J by 7 bases, with 7 bases of the junction left unmatched. Here the CDR3 DNA reads TGTGCCAGCAGCTTAATGACAGGGGTTGTTAATGAGCAGTTCTTC. Translated, it gives CASSLMTGVVNEQFF. The whole variable domain, remainder taken from reference TRBV7-9 and TRBJ2-1, is DTGVSQNPRHKITKRGQNVTFRCDPISEHNRLYWYRQTLGQGPEFLTYFQNEAQLEKSRLLSDRFSAERPKGSFSTLEIQRTEQGDSAMYLCASSLMTGVVNEQFFGPGTRLTVL.

This clonotype was picked up many times. The rearrangement joins TRBV20-1 to TRBJ2-2, with 8 positions matching TRBD1. V shed 5 bases and J 6 bases; nucleotides not matched to a gene: 2. Germline CDR1 is DFQATT and CDR2 is SNEGSKA (reference sequence). CDR3 size: 12 residues. Here the CDR3 DNA reads TGCAGTGCTGGACAGGGAGCCGGGGAGCTGTTTTTT. This encodes CSAGQGAGELFF.

This clonotype was detected many times. The genes are TRBV11-2 and TRBJ2-1; D is perhaps TRBD2 (6 bases). This CDR3 region has 14 residues. The ends were cut back, 5 bases at V and 6 bases at J, with 14 bases in the middle. Germline V gives CDR1 SGHAT, CDR2 FQNNGV. CDR3 coding DNA: TGTGCCAGCAGCCCCTCTAGCGTAGGCAATGAGCAGTTCTTC. It specifies CASSPSSVGNEQFF.

This clonotype was picked up many times. This chain joins TRBV7-9 and TRBJ1-1; D is undetermined. There are 13 residues in the CDR3. V shed 5 bases and J shed 2 bases, with 9 bases lying between them. Germline CDR1 SEHNR, CDR2 FQNEAQ (reference sequence). This CDR3 reads CASSPRSNTEAFF. CDR3 in DNA: TGTGCCAGCAGCCCCAGGAGCAACACTGAAGCTTTCTTT.

Many counts were recorded for this clonotype. The chain links TRBV3-1 to TRBJ1-5, with 9 bases matching TRBD1. The CDR3 is 19 residues long. V shed 4 bases, J shed 2 bases, and the junction held 15 bases outside the gene matches. From germline, CDR1 is LGHDT and CDR2 YNNKEL (reference sequence). The CDR3 spells CASSPKLWGQGGGNQPQHF. CDR3 sequence (DNA): TGTGCCAGCAGCCCCAAGCTGTGGGGACAGGGCGGGGGCAATCAGCCCCAGCATTTT. The whole variable domain, filled in from reference TRBV3-1 and TRBJ1-5, reads DTAVSQTPKYLVTQMGNDKSIKCEQNLGHDTMYWYKQDSKKFLKIMFSYNNKELIINETVPNRFSPKSPDKAHLNLHINSLELGDSAVYFCASSPKLWGQGGGNQPQHFGDGTRLSIL.

This clonotype turned up a few times. The chain recombines TRBV20-1 with TRBJ2-7; D might be TRBD2 (5 bases). From germline, CDR1 is DFQATT and CDR2 SNEGSKA (reference sequence). This CDR3 spans 17 amino acids. V was pared by 0 bases and J by 6 bases, with 24 bases between. CDR3 nucleotides: TGCAGTGCTAGAGATGATAGCGTTCCTACTCTTAGCACCGAGCAGTACTTC. Its translation is CSARDDSVPTLSTEQYF.

This clonotype appeared many times. The gene calls are TRBV3-1 and TRBJ2-1; 10 bases are shared with TRBD2. Germline V CDR1 and CDR2: LGHDT, YNNKEL (reference sequence). This CDR3 has 16 amino acids. The ends lost 1 base at V and 4 bases at J; junction bases unmatched: 4. This CDR3 reads CASSQAWTSGYNEQFF. Written as DNA, the CDR3 is TGTGCCAGCAGCCAAGCCTGGACTAGCGGATACAATGAGCAGTTCTTC.

This clonotype showed up just a few times. The chain recombines TRBV7-2 with TRBJ2-3; the match to TRBD2 covers 11 bases. After removal of 4 bases from V and 6 bases from J, the junction contained 3 bases not matched to a gene. CDR1 and CDR2 from the germline V gene are SGHTA and FQGNSA. This CDR3 is built from 14 residues. The CDR3 is CASSWTSGSDTQYF. In DNA, the CDR3 is TGTGCCAGCAGCTGGACTAGCGGGTCCGATACGCAGTATTTT.

This chain uses TRBV4-2 with TRBJ1-6, with 7 positions matching TRBD1. The CDR3 is 14 residues long. In germline, CDR1 is LGHNA, CDR2 YNFKEQ. J gave up 6 bases and V 5 bases, and 4 bases lay outside the gene matches. The CDR3 is CASSTGDSNSPLHF. CDR3 DNA sequence: TGTGCCAGCAGCACAGGGGATAGTAATTCACCCCTCCACTTT.

The chain couples TRBV19 to TRBJ1-2; weak D call: TRBD1 (5 bases). This CDR3 is built from 11 residues. Germline V gene sequence: CDR1 LNHDA, CDR2 SQIVND (reference sequence). V shed 8 bases and J shed 4 bases, with 8 bases lying between them. This chain's CDR3 is CASSDIYGYTF. The CDR3, as DNA: TGTGCCAGTTCGGACATCTATGGCTACACCTTC.

This clonotype was observed at least ten times. The rearrangement links TRBV12-3 or TRBV12-4 to TRBJ2-1; 8 bases map to TRBD2. V lost 5 bases to trimming and J lost 4 bases; unmatched junction nucleotides: 13. CDR3 length: 17 residues. CDR3 protein: CASSTPLSGKEYNEQFF. The CDR3 coding sequence is TGTGCCAGCAGTACTCCTCTTAGCGGGAAGGAGTACAATGAGCAGTTCTTC.

In its sample, this clonotype was seen a few times. CDR3 sequence reads: CASSEDREGADTQYF. DNA for the CDR3: TGTGCCAGCAGTGAGGACAGGGAAGGGGCAGATACGCAGTATTTT. V and J are TRBV6-2 or TRBV6-3 and TRBJ2-3; 8 positions match TRBD1. CDR1 is MNHEY and CDR2 is SVGEGT in the germline V gene. This CDR3 comprises 15 residues. J lost 4 bases, V lost 5 bases, and 8 bases had no gene match.

In its sample, this clonotype was seen a few times. This CDR3 is CASSIEPGGFGETQYF. The CDR3 coding sequence is TGTGCCAGTAGTATAGAGCCCGGGGGGTTCGGAGAGACCCAGTACTTC. The chain has TRBV19 and TRBJ2-5; 7 bases agree with TRBD2. The CDR3 has 16 residues. The germline V gene encodes CDR1 LNHDA and CDR2 SQIVND (reference sequence). Trimming at V came to 0 bases and at J to 4 bases, leaving 8 bases not matched to a gene. Supplemented by reference TRBV19 and TRBJ2-5, the full variable domain reads DGGITQSPKYLFRKEGQNVTLSCEQNLNHDAMYWYRQDPGQGLRLIYYSQIVNDFQKGDIAEGYSVSREKKESFPLTVTSAQKNPTAFYLCASSIEPGGFGETQYFGPGTRLLVL.

J is TRBJ1-4 and V is TRBV28; D unresolved. V was shortened by 5 bases and J by 8 bases, with 6 bases between the two germline ends. CDR1 is MDHEN, CDR2 SYDVKM, per germline. This CDR3 spans 11 amino acids. CDR3 protein: CASSDREKLFF. The DNA of the CDR3 is TGTGCCAGCAGTGATCGGGAAAAACTGTTTTTT.

This clonotype has more than one count but fewer than ten. The chain employs TRBV25-1 and TRBJ2-1, with TRBD2 matching over 10 bases. The CDR3 is 12 amino acids. The trim removed 8 bases at V and 9 bases at J, leaving 4 bases unmatched. In germline, CDR1 is MGHDK, CDR2 SYGVNS. CDR3 loop: CASGLAVGEQFF. The DNA of the CDR3 is TGTGCCAGCGGACTAGCGGTCGGTGAGCAGTTCTTC.

At least ten counts were recorded for this clonotype. The chain carries TRBV6-2 or TRBV6-3 and TRBJ2-7; TRBD1 is a possible D gene (5 bases). V was clipped by 6 bases and J by 0 bases, with 12 bases between them. CDR3 length equals 14 residues. The V gene's germline CDR1 is MNHEY and CDR2 SVGEGT. CDR3 sequence: CASRFGQGSYEQYF. Written as DNA, the CDR3 is TGTGCCAGCAGGTTCGGCCAGGGCTCCTACGAGCAGTACTTC.

V is TRBV6-1 and J is TRBJ1-6, with D possibly matching TRBD1 (5 bases). Per germline, CDR1 MNHNS and CDR2 SASEGT. This CDR3 has 14 amino acids. V dropped 7 bases and J dropped 9 bases, with 16 bases sitting between them. The CDR3 DNA sequence: TGTGCCAGCACCTCCATAGAGGGACGTTCACCCCTCCACTTT. This encodes CASTSIEGRSPLHF.

CDR3: CSASLPGLDGYTF. Here the CDR3 DNA reads TGCAGTGCTAGTTTACCAGGGCTCGATGGCTACACCTTC. V gene TRBV20-1 combines with J gene TRBJ1-2; perhaps TRBD1 as D (5 bases). The CDR3 spans 13 residues. V was clipped by 3 bases and J by 6 bases, with 14 bases between them. In germline, CDR1 is DFQATT, CDR2 SNEGSKA (reference sequence).

This clonotype was observed many times. This rearrangement joins TRBV5-5 to TRBJ2-1, with no clear D. V lost 3 bases, J lost 4 bases, and 5 bases lay in between. CDR1 is SGHKS, CDR2 YYEKEE, per germline (reference sequence). The CDR3 totals 12 residues. CDR3: CASSSDYNEQFF. CDR3 coding DNA: TGTGCCAGCAGCTCCGATTACAATGAGCAGTTCTTC.

The V gene is TRBV11-3, the J gene TRBJ2-4; D possibly corresponds to TRBD1 (6 bases). The V end was cut by 1 base, the J end by 1 base, with 11 bases between. The CDR3 contains 16 residues. The germline V gene has CDR1 SGHNT and CDR2 YENEEA. The CDR3 region has the DNA TGTGCCAGCAGCTTAGGGGGGCCTGGGGCCAAAAACATTCAGTACTTC. Translation: CASSLGGPGAKNIQYF. The complete variable domain, with remaining parts taken from reference TRBV11-3 and TRBJ2-4, reads EAGVVQSPRYKIIEKKQPVAFWCNPISGHNTLYWYLQNLGQGPELLIRYENEEAVDDSQLPKDRFSAERLKGVDSTLKIQPAELGDSAVYLCASSLGGPGAKNIQYFGAGTRLSVL.

This clonotype appeared many times. The V call is TRBV6-1, the J call TRBJ1-2, with D tentatively TRBD1 (5 bases). The V and J ends lost 4 bases and 0 bases respectively, with 6 bases between them. This CDR3 is 13 amino acids long. The germline V gene has CDR1 MNHNS and CDR2 SASEGT. The CDR3 reads CASSGTPNYGYTF. CDR3 bases: TGTGCCAGCAGTGGGACACCTAACTATGGCTACACCTTC.